This is a list of T cell receptor beta chains from one sample in a study of T-cell reconstitution after alpha-beta-depleted transplantation in children. A single record per CDR3 protein comes from TCRdb applying MiXCR to the PCR reads. The repertoire holds about 110,000 distinct CDR3 sequences, with 9% to 12% as singletons. The sequencing here drew on PBMCs, taken before TCRalphabeta/CD19-depleted stem cell transplant. Receptor source: a boy aged 2 to 9 with acute lymphoblastic leukemia, due to receive a stem cell transplant. The CDR3 runs from the conserved cysteine through the conserved F or W. The D gene is left open where the match is weak. Clone size is given for some rows only: seen once, a few or many times, or a class if the clone is expanded.

>TRBD1|TRBJ1-4|TRBV7-9|NA
TGTGCCAGCACCTTGACAGGGGCCGAGAATGAAAAACTGTTTTTT
CASTLTGAENEKLFF
>NA|TRBJ2-4|TRBV5-5|many
TGTGCCAGCAGCTTGGCCGGGACGAAGCTAGCCAAAAACATTCAGTACTTC
CASSLAGTKLAKNIQYF
>NA|TRBJ2-5|TRBV27|many
TGTGCCAGCAGATACCAGGGGGGGCAAGAGACCCAGTACTTC
CASRYQGGQETQYF
>NA|TRBJ1-2|TRBV12-3/TRBV12-4|NA
TGTGCCAGCATTCATCTAAGTAGGGGGGGACTCCGGGGCTATGGCTACACCTTC
CASIHLSRGGLRGYGYTF
>NA|TRBJ1-4|TRBV5-1|few
TGCGCCAGCAGCCTTCTGCCCGGGACTAATGAAAAACTGTTTTTT
CASSLLPGTNEKLFF
>NA|TRBJ2-3|TRBV2|few
TGTGCCAGCAGCGGAGATAGAGCTAGCACAGATACGCAGTATTTT
CASSGDRASTDTQYF
>NA|TRBJ1-5|TRBV12-3/TRBV12-4|NA
TGTGCCAGCAGCCCGGGGGGGGGCCCCAATCAGCCCCAGCATTTT
CASSPGGGPNQPQHF
>TRBD2|TRBJ2-7|TRBV9|NA
TGTGCCAGCAGCGTAGGGACTAGCCCAACGGCGGACGAGCAGTACTTC
CASSVGTSPTADEQYF
>NA|TRBJ1-4|TRBV2|few
TGTGCCAGCAGCCACCCGGGGACTAATGAAAAACTGTTTTTT
CASSHPGTNEKLFF
>NA|TRBJ2-7|TRBV12-3/TRBV12-4|many
TGTGCCAGCAGTTTCCCCGTCGGCGAGCAGTACTTC
CASSFPVGEQYF
>NA|TRBJ2-7|TRBV6-5|many
TGTGCCAGCAGTTACGGTACGGGTCGGGTAGACGAGCAGTACTTC
CASSYGTGRVDEQYF
>NA|TRBJ1-1|TRBV29-1|NA
TGCAGCGTTGAAGACCGGGTCAGAAACACTGAAGCTTTCTTT
CSVEDRVRNTEAFF
>TRBD1|TRBJ1-5|TRBV5-6|few
TGTGCCAGCAGCGGGAAGGGACAGGGCGTCGATCAGCCCCAGCATTTT
CASSGKGQGVDQPQHF
>TRBD1|TRBJ2-3|TRBV7-2|many
TGTGCCAGCAACAGGGGCTCTATCACAGATACGCAGTATTTT
CASNRGSITDTQYF
>NA|TRBJ1-1|TRBV5-1|few
TGCGCCAGCAGCTGGACCCCGGGCAGTGACACTGAAGCTTTCTTT
CASSWTPGSDTEAFF
>NA|TRBJ1-2|TRBV12-3/TRBV12-4|many
TGTGCCAGCAGTTTAGCCCCGAGCCATGGCTACACCTTC
CASSLAPSHGYTF
>TRBD1|TRBJ2-7|TRBV11-2|few
TGTGCCAGCAGCCCACCAACGGGACAGGGCCTATTC
CASSPPTGQGLF
>NA|TRBJ2-7|TRBV7-3|few
TGTGCCAGCAGCCCGGAAGCGGGTTTAACCTACGAGCAGTACTTC
CASSPEAGLTYEQYF
>TRBD2|TRBJ2-1|TRBV20-1|many
TGCAGTGCTTCCAGCGGGAGGGCCTTCGATGAGCAGTTCTTC
CSASSGRAFDEQFF
>NA|TRBJ2-1|TRBV25-1|NA
TGTGCCAGCACCCCGAACGCCCCGGGACTCCTCTACAATGAGCAGTTCTTC
CASTPNAPGLLYNEQFF
>TRBD1|TRBJ2-7|TRBV5-1|NA
TGCGCCAGCAGCTCCCAGGGACAGGGGTTCAACGAGCAGTACTTC
CASSSQGQGFNEQYF
>NA|TRBJ2-1|TRBV9|NA
TGTGCCAGCAGCGTTGTTCCCCCAGACGTTCCAGGGTACAATGAGCAGTTCTTC
CASSVVPPDVPGYNEQFF
>TRBD2|TRBJ2-3|TRBV5-1|few
TGCGCCAGCAGCCCCGGACTAGCATGGGATACGCAGTATTTT
CASSPGLAWDTQYF
>NA|TRBJ2-5|TRBV5-1|NA
TGCGCCAGCAGCCCGGGGGGCAGTTACCAAGAGACCCAGTACTTC
CASSPGGSYQETQYF
>NA|TRBJ1-1|TRBV12-3/TRBV12-4|few
TGTGCCAGCAGTCAAGGGTTGGAGGGCACTGAAGCTTTCTTT
CASSQGLEGTEAFF
>TRBD2|TRBJ2-7|TRBV20-1|NA
TGCAGTGCTCGAGGACTAGCGGGAGGGCCGTCCTCCGAGCAGTACTTC
CSARGLAGGPSSEQYF
>NA|TRBJ1-6|TRBV27|NA
TGTGCCAGCACCCCGGCCTCTCATAATTCACCCCTCCACTTT
CASTPASHNSPLHF
>NA|TRBJ2-1|TRBV10-1|many
TGCGCCAGCAGTCGGAGCCTAGCAGGACGAAATGAGCAGTTCTTC
CASSRSLAGRNEQFF
>TRBD2|TRBJ2-1|TRBV6-1|few
TGTGCCAGCAGTGCGTCCTCGGGCGGGAGGGCGGACAATGAGCAGTTCTTC
CASSASSGGRADNEQFF
>TRBD1|TRBJ2-2|TRBV20-1|many
TGCAGTGCCGATTACCGGGACAGGGGGAGAGGGGAGCTGTTTTTT
CSADYRDRGRGELFF
>NA|TRBJ2-5|TRBV20-1|many
TGCAGTGCCAAGGGGCAAGAGACCCAGTACTTC
CSAKGQETQYF
>TRBD2|TRBJ2-1|TRBV20-1|few
TGCAGTGCTACCGAGCGGGAGGTATACAATGAGCAGTTCTTC
CSATEREVYNEQFF
>NA|TRBJ2-4|TRBV5-4|few
TGTGCCAGCAGCCACACAGGGGAGGACATTCAGTACTTC
CASSHTGEDIQYF
>NA|TRBJ2-1|TRBV25-1|many
TGTGCCAGCAGTGAATTGCGGAAGGGACGTAGCAATGAGCAGTTCTTC
CASSELRKGRSNEQFF
>TRBD2|TRBJ2-5|TRBV9|NA
TGTGCCAGCAGCCCCCTGCCGGGACTAGCGGGATTGGAGACCCAGTACTTC
CASSPLPGLAGLETQYF
>TRBD2|TRBJ2-3|TRBV7-9|many
TGTGCCAGCAGGAGCGGGAGGTACACAGATACGCAGTATTTT
CASRSGRYTDTQYF
>NA|TRBJ2-7|TRBV28|NA
TGTGCCAGCACGGCAAGCTCCTACGAGCAGTACTTC
CASTASSYEQYF